Listed below are T cell receptor beta chains from one sample, sequenced in a study of CD8+ T cells in alopecia areata. Here immunoSEQ multiplex PCR was the method, and the copy in TCRdb shows in-frame clones only, minus some. The sample carries about 200,000 clones, roughly three fifths recorded once. The material sequenced was CD4+ T cells sorted from blood, taken at week 4, from a patient treated with tofacitinib. The source of these receptors is a human donor with alopecia areata. Each CDR3 is given with its conserved first and last residue.

len	v_gene	j_gene	CDR3aa
12	TRBV30	TRBJ2-7	CAWKGARNEQYF
16	TRBV18	TRBJ2-1	CASSSPGTGIYNEQFF
15	TRBV2	TRBJ1-2	CASRDLGQTFYGYTF
15	TRBV25-1	TRBJ2-1	CASSESGTYDNEQFF
14	TRBV29-1	TRBJ1-4	CSVDGAAAGEKLFF
13	TRBV5-1	TRBJ2-4	CASSLAGENIQYF
14	TRBV6-5	TRBJ1-6	CASSYQRYNSPLHF
15	TRBV27	TRBJ2-3	CASSFGTGVTDTQYF
14	TRBV29-1	TRBJ1-2	CSVEDRGDSYGYTF
14	TRBV7-9	TRBJ2-7	CASSLNGGEYEQYF
13	TRBV30	TRBJ2-5	CAWSVSLGETQYF
12	TRBV2	TRBJ2-5	CASSENQETQYF
10	TRBV20-1	TRBJ2-1	CSARIDEQFF
12	TRBV29-1	TRBJ1-2	CSVVYWTRGYTF
15	TRBV29-1	TRBJ1-2	CSVLDRPSEAYGYTF
12	TRBV30	TRBJ1-2	CAWSVWGPGYTF
14	TRBV11-2	TRBJ2-1	CASSLVGRSYEQFF
13	TRBV28	TRBJ1-2	CASSLFGSGGYTF
15	TRBV7-2	TRBJ1-5	CASSPEKQGVRAQHF
16	TRBV4-1	TRBJ2-3	CASRPASGGAYDTQYF
13	TRBV29-1	TRBJ2-5	CSVQTGGDKTQYF
15	TRBV5-4	TRBJ2-3	CASSFGTHLSDTQYF
14	TRBV7-6	TRBJ2-5	CSSFPAAGSETQYF
11	TRBV20-1	TRBJ1-2	CSARRDYGYTF
14	TRBV5-5	TRBJ2-2	CASSPIDSTGELFF
13	TRBV30	TRBJ1-1	CAWSVAGRAEAFF
14	TRBV29-1	TRBJ2-6	CSVTEVSGANVLTF
17	TRBV18	TRBJ2-3	CASSPTRTSVSTDTQYF
13	TRBV6-1	TRBJ2-6	CASSEAPAYVLTF
16	TRBV2	TRBJ1-4	CASSEEGAGDSEKLFF
12	TRBV10-3	TRBJ1-6	CAISDSNSPLHF
13	TRBV5-1	TRBJ1-1	CASSFGENTEAFF
14	TRBV29-1	TRBJ2-1	CSVVHRGRVNEQFF
13	TRBV7-9	TRBJ2-2	CASSLGSHGELFF
14	TRBV29-1	TRBJ2-1	CSVELARGYNEQFF
15	TRBV5-6	TRBJ1-6	CASSLVQGANSPLHF
15	TRBV28	TRBJ2-3	CASSFQGGRGNTQYF
14	TRBV23-1	TRBJ1-6	CASSGRTANSPLHF
19	TRBV5-6	TRBJ2-4	CASSSPWGKQGTPTYIQYF
18	TRBV9	TRBJ2-7	CASSSTPIMRGAYHEQYF
13	TRBV7-9	TRBJ1-6	CASSLGEGGPLHF
17	TRBV28	TRBJ1-5	CASSFRGYGLGDQPQHF
13	TRBV10-3	TRBJ2-3	CAIREPRTDTQYF
16	TRBV28	TRBJ2-5	CASRSNRGGHQETQYF
13	TRBV6-6	TRBJ2-1	CASSYSRGGEQFF
16	TRBV2	TRBJ2-1	CASSVDRDLSYNEQFF